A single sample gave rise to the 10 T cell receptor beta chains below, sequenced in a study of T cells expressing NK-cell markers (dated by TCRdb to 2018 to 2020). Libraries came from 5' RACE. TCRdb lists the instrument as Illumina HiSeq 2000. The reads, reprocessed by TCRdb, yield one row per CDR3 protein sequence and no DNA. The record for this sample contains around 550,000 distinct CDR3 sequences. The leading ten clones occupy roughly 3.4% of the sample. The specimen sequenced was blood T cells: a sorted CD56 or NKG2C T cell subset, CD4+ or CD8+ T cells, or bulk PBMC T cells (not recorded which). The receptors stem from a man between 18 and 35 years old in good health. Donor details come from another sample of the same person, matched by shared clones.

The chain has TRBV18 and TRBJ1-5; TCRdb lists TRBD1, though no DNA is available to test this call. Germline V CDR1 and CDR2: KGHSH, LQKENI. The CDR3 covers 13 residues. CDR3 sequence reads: CASSPPGPVPQHF.

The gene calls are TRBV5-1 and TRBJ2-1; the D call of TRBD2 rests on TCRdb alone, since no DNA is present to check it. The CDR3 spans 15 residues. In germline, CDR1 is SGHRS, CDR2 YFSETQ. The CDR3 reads CASSLIAGTYNEQFF. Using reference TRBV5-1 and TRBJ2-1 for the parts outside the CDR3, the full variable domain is KAGVTQTPRYLIKTRGQQVTLSCSPISGHRSVSWYQQTPGQGLQFLFEYFSETQRNKGNFPGRFSGRQFSNSRSEMNVSTLELGDSALYLCASSLIAGTYNEQFFGPGTRLTVL.

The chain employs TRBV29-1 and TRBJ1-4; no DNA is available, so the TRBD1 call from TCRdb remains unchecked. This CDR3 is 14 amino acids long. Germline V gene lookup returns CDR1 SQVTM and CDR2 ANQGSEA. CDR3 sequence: CSVEDGQGGEKLFF.

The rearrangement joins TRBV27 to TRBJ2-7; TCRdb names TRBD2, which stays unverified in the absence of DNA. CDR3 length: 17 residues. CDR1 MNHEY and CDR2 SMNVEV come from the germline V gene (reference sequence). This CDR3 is CASSLFASGGTRYEQYF.

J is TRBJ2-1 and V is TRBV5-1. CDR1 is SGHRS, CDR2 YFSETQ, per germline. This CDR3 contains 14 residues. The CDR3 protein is CASSLQLDYNEQFF. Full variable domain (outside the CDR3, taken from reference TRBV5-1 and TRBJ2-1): KAGVTQTPRYLIKTRGQQVTLSCSPISGHRSVSWYQQTPGQGLQFLFEYFSETQRNKGNFPGRFSGRQFSNSRSEMNVSTLELGDSALYLCASSLQLDYNEQFFGPGTRLTVL.

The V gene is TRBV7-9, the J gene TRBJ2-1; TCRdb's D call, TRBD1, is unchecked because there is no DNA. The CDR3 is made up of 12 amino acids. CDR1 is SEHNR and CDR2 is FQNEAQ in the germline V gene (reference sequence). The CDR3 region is CASSSPGQRQFF.

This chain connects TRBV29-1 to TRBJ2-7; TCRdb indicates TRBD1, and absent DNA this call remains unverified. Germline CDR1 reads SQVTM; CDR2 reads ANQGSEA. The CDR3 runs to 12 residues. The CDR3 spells CSVADRGQGQYF.

The CDR3 is CAILGGVFDEQYF. The chain has TRBV7-9 and TRBJ2-7; the D gene TCRdb calls, TRBD1, cannot be checked with no DNA. The CDR3 length is 13 residues. CDR1 is SEHNR, CDR2 FQNEAQ, per germline (reference sequence).

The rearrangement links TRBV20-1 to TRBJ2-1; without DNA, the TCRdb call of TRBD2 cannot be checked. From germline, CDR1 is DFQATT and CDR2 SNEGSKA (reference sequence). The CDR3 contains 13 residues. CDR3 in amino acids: CSAPRGRHNEQFF.

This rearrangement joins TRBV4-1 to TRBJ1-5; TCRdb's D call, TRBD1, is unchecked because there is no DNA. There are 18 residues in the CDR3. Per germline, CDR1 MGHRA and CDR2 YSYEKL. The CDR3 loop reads CASSKAEDRGGSNQPQHF.